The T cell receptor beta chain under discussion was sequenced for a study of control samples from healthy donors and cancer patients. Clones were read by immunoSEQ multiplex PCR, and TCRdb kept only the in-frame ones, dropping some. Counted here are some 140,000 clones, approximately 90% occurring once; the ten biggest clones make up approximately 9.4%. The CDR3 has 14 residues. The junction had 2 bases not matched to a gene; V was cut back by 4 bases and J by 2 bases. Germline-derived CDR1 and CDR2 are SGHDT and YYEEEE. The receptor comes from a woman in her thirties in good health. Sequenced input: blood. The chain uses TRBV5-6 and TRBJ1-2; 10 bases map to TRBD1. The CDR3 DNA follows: TGTGCCAGCAGCCAGACAGGGGGCAACTATGGCTACACCTTC. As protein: CASSQTGGNYGYTF. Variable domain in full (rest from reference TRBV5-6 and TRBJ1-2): DAGVTQSPTHLIKTRGQQVTLRCSPKSGHDTVSWYQQALGQGPQFIFQYYEEEERQRGNFPDRFSGHQFPNYSSELNVNALLLGDSALYLCASSQTGGNYGYTFGSGTRLTVV.